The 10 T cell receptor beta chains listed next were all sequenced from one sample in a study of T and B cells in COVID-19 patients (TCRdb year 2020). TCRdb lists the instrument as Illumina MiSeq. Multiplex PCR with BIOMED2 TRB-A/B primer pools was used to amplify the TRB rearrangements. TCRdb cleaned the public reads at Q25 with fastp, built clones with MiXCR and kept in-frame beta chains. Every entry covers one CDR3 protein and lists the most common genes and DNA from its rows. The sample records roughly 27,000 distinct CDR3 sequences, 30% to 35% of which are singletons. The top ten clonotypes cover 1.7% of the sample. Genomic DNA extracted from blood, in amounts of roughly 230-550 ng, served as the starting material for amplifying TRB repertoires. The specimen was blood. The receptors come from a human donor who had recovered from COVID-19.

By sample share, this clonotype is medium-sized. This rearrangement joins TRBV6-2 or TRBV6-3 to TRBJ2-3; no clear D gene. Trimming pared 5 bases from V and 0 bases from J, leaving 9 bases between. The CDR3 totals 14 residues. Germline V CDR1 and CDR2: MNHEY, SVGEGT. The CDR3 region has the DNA TGTGCCAGCAGTCGCGCACTTAGCACAGATACGCAGTATTTT. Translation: CASSRALSTDTQYF.

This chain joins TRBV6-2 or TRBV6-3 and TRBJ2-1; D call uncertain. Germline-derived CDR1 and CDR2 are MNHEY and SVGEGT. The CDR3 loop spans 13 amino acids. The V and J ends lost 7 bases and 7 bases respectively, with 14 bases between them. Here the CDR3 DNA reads TGTGCCAGCAACCAGCCGCCGCGGAATGAGCAGTTCTTC. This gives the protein CASNQPPRNEQFF.

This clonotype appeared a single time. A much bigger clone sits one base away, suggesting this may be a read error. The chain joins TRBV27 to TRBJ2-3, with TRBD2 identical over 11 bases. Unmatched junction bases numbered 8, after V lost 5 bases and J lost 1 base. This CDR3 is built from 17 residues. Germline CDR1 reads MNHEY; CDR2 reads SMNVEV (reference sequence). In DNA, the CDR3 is TGTGCCAGCAGTGGGAGAGAGACTAGCGGGGGCACAGATACGCAGTATTTT. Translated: CASSGRETSGGTDTQYF.

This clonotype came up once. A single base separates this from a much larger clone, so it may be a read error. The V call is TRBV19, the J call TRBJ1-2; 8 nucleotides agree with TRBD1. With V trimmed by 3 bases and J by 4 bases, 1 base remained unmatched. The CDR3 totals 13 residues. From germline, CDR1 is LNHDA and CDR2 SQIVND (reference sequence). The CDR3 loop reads CASSMGQAYGYTF. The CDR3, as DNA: TGTGCCAGTAGTATGGGACAGGCCTATGGCTACACCTTC.

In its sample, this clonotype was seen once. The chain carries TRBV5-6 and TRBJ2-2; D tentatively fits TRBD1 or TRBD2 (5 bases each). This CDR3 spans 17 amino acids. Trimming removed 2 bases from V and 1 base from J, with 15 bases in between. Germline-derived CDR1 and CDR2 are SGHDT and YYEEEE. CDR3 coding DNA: TGTGCCAGCAGCTTTCTCCGGGGTCAGGGGAACACCGGGGAGCTGTTTTTT. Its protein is CASSFLRGQGNTGELFF.

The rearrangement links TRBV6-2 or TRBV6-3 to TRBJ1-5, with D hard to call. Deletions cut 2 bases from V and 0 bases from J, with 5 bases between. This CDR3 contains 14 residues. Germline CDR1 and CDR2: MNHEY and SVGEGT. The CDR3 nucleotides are TGTGCCAGCAGTTACACGTCTAGCAATCAGCCCCAGCATTTT. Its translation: CASSYTSSNQPQHF.

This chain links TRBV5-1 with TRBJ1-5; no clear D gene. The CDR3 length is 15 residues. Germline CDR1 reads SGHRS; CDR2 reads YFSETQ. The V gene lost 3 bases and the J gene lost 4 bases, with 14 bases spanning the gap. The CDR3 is CASSSTPDVNQPQHF. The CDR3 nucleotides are TGCGCCAGCAGCTCCACGCCTGACGTGAATCAGCCCCAGCATTTT.

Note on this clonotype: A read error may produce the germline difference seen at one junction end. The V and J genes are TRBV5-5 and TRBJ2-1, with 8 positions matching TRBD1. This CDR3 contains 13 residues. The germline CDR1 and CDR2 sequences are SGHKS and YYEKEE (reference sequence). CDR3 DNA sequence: TGCGCCAGCAGCTTGGCCTTGGACAGGGATTTACTGTTC. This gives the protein CASSLALDRDLLF. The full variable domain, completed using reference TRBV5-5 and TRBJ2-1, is DAGVTQSPTHLIKTRGQQVTLRCSPISGHKSVSWYQQVLGQGPQFIFQYYEKEERGRGNFPDRFSARQFPNYSSELNVNALLLGDSALYLCASSLALDRDLLFGPGTRLTVL.

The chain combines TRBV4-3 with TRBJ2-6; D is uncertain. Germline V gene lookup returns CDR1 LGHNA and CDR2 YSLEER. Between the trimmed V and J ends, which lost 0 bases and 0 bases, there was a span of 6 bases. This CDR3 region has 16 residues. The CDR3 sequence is CASSQEPVSGANVLTF. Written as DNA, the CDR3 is TGCGCCAGCAGCCAAGAACCAGTCTCTGGGGCCAACGTCCTGACTTTC.

CDR3 protein: CAIRGPSGGANYGYTF. For the CDR3, the DNA is TGTGCCATCAGGGGACCCTCGGGAGGAGCTAACTATGGCTACACCTTC. The gene calls are TRBV10-3 and TRBJ1-2; D might be TRBD1 (5 bases). Germline values: CDR1 ENHRY, CDR2 SYGVKD. CDR3 length equals 16 residues. V was shortened by 6 bases and J by 0 bases, with 17 bases between the two germline ends.